This T cell receptor (beta chain) was sequenced in a study of blood T cell repertoires in COVID-19. In the study overall: Whether acute or convalescent, the COVID-19 samples came from the United States, Italy and Spain. T cells, B-cell-depleted T cells, or PBMCs provided the cDNA or gDNA that served as material.

Generated by immunoSEQ multiplex PCR, the TCRdb table keeps only in-frame clones and is missing some. Here the sample spans 280,000 or so clones, 80% to 90% being singletons. CDR3 length: 15 amino acids. V lost 1 base, J lost 6 bases, and 16 bases lay in between. From germline, CDR1 is SGDLS and CDR2 YYNGEE. Those enrolled, adults aged 18 to 89 years, came from about two dozen US areas. This chain joins TRBV9 and TRBJ1-2, with D possibly TRBD1 on 6 matching bases. This clonotype was sampled from a man in his thirties or forties who had recovered from COVID-19. Sequenced sample: PBMCs or T cells enriched from blood (not recorded which). CDR3 loop: CASSVSYREFHGYTF. The CDR3 DNA is TGTGCCAGCAGCGTATCTTACAGGGAATTTCATGGCTACACCTTC.